The sequence of this T cell receptor (beta chain) was determined in a study of human T cells and chemical hapten exposure. The study's findings and limits: Counts of TCRs expanded at PT1 correlated positively with patch test score. TCRs above 1 in 1000 frequency stayed constant with DPC sensitization.

This clonotype was detected many times. Antigen specificity is unknown. From the RACE reads, TCRdb called clonotypes with MiXCR, one entry per CDR3 protein. The table lists fewer than 100,000 distinct CDR3 sequences, approximately 10% of them singletons. Germline values: CDR1 SGHTA, CDR2 FQGTGA. The CDR3 totals 16 residues. V lost 5 bases to trimming and J lost 2 bases, with 18 bases between them. Described time point: patch test 2, 6 weeks after DPC sensitization. The treatment: therapeutic diphenylcyclopropenone sensitization with weekly scalp DPC. The drawing of blood occurred before each patch test was applied.

This chain uses TRBV7-3 with TRBJ1-1; D is unresolved. The source of this sequence is a man between 18 and 29 years old with alopecia areata. Some clones in this sample may be carry-over from other donors' samples. Sequencing used whole blood, obtained in connection with sensitization to the hapten diphenylcyclopropenone (DPC). The CDR3 DNA follows: TGTGCCAGCAGCCCCCCACTAGAAAAACGAAACACTGAAGCTTTCTTT. It yields the protein CASSPPLEKRNTEAFF.